These 29 T cell receptor beta chains were sequenced from one sample in a study of cytomegalovirus exposure and HLA in healthy donors. Use of 60 Vbeta and 13 Jbeta primers characterized the PCR. Profiled with immunoSEQ multiplex PCR; TCRdb holds only in-frame clones, not every one. Altogether roughly 150,000 clones are present, around four fifths being singletons, with the ten largest covering more than 1%. The sequenced sample was PBMCs. These receptors originate from a boy aged 2 to 10 in good health and CMV-seronegative.

The chain has TRBV9 and TRBJ1-1; D call uncertain. Looked up from germline, CDR1 is SGDLS and CDR2 is YYNGEE. This CDR3 comprises 14 residues. V dropped 3 bases and J dropped 2 bases, with 11 bases sitting between them. DNA for the CDR3: TGTGCCAGCAGCGAGCGTGTCGCAAACACTGAAGCTTTCTTT. This codes for CASSERVANTEAFF.

V gene TRBV30 combines with J gene TRBJ2-1, with 8 bases that match TRBD2. Germline V gene lookup returns CDR1 GTSNPN and CDR2 SVGIG (reference sequence). The CDR3 has 15 amino acids. V dropped 2 bases and J dropped 0; count of bases not matched to a gene: 3. The CDR3: CAWSTGTSSYNEQFF. Written as DNA, the CDR3 is TGTGCCTGGAGTACCGGGACTAGCTCCTACAATGAGCAGTTCTTC.

The rearrangement links TRBV4-3 to TRBJ1-2; a possible D gene is TRBD1 (5 bases). V gave up 0 bases and J gave up 4 bases, with 18 bases separating them. The CDR3 runs 17 residues. CDR1 LGHNA and CDR2 YSLEER come from the germline V gene. CDR3 amino acids: CASSQDREDIGGYGYTF. The DNA for the CDR3 is TGCGCCAGCAGCCAAGATCGGGAGGACATTGGAGGCTATGGCTACACCTTC.

The rearrangement joins TRBV2 to TRBJ1-1; D call uncertain. The CDR3 runs 14 residues. V was trimmed by 4 bases and J by 0 bases, leaving 9 bases between them. Germline-derived CDR1 and CDR2 are SNHLY and FYNNEI. Written as DNA, the CDR3 is TGTGCCAGCAGTGTCGGGGATCTGAACACTGAAGCTTTCTTT. Translated, it gives CASSVGDLNTEAFF.

This chain joins TRBV2 and TRBJ2-3, with D unresolved. This CDR3 comprises 15 residues. CDR1 SNHLY and CDR2 FYNNEI come from the germline V gene. Trimming cost V 7 bases and J 0 bases, with 14 bases left between them. DNA of the CDR3: TGTGCCAGCATTGTTCTGAGTTCTAGCACAGATACGCAGTATTTT. This translates into CASIVLSSSTDTQYF.

The chain links TRBV9 to TRBJ2-1; perhaps TRBD2 as D (6 bases). The V gene's germline CDR1 is SGDLS and CDR2 YYNGEE. The CDR3 sequence is 15 residues long. Deletions cut 0 bases from V and 8 bases from J, with 15 bases between. CDR3 DNA sequence: TGTGCCAGCAGCGTAGAGGGCGGGGTCAGCGATGAGCAGTTCTTC. Protein: CASSVEGGVSDEQFF.

This chain uses TRBV7-2 with TRBJ1-5; a possible D gene is TRBD1 (5 bases). This CDR3 is 15 amino acids long. V was shortened by 4 bases and J by 0 bases, with 10 bases between the two germline ends. In germline, CDR1 is SGHTA, CDR2 FQGNSA. The CDR3 DNA sequence: TGTGCCAGCAGCTCCGGGGGGGGTAGCAATCAGCCCCAGCATTTT. This sequence encodes CASSSGGGSNQPQHF.

This clone was recorded once. The rearrangement joins TRBV30 to TRBJ2-7; tentatively, D is TRBD1 (6 bases). Between the trimmed V and J ends, which lost 0 bases and 5 bases, there was a span of 11 bases. This CDR3 has 13 amino acids. Germline CDR1 is GTSNPN and CDR2 is SVGIG (reference sequence). CDR3 protein: CAWSVRTVHEQYF. The DNA for the CDR3 is TGTGCCTGGAGTGTACGGACAGTCCACGAGCAGTACTTC. Full variable domain (remainder filled in from reference TRBV30 and TRBJ2-7): SQTIHQWPATLVQPVGSPLSLECTVEGTSNPNLYWYRQAAGRGLQLLFYSVGIGQISSEVPQNLSASRPQDRQFILSSKKLLLSDSGFYLCAWSVRTVHEQYFGPGTRLTVT.

The chain has TRBV4-2 and TRBJ1-2; 12 bases are a match to TRBD1. The CDR3 contains 15 residues. With V trimmed by 1 base and J by 6 bases, 3 bases remained unmatched. Germline V gene data show CDR1 as LGHNA and CDR2 as YNFKEQ. The CDR3 is CASSQGDRGLNGYTF. Here the CDR3 DNA reads TGTGCCAGCAGCCAAGGGGACAGGGGGCTCAATGGCTACACCTTC.

This sequence joins TRBV5-1 and TRBJ2-5, with D possibly being TRBD1 (6 bases). The CDR3 has 13 amino acids. V gave up 2 bases and J gave up 3 bases, with 8 bases separating them. CDR1 and CDR2 (germline): SGHRS, YFSETQ. The CDR3 coding sequence is TGCGCCAGCAGCTTAGGGACAAAAGAGACCCAGTACTTC. This translates into CASSLGTKETQYF.

This chain joins TRBV10-2 and TRBJ1-2, with 8 positions matching TRBD1. This CDR3 contains 15 residues. Trimming at V came to 5 bases and at J to 4 bases, leaving 9 bases not matched to a gene. The germline V gene has CDR1 WSHSY and CDR2 SAAADI. The CDR3 DNA is TGCGCCAGCAGTTCTAGACAGGGGACTACCTATGGCTACACCTTC. Protein product: CASSSRQGTTYGYTF.

J is TRBJ2-2 and V is TRBV28, with D maybe TRBD1 (6 bases). CDR1 is MDHEN and CDR2 is SYDVKM in the germline V gene. CDR3 length equals 17 residues. Trimming took 1 base from V and 3 from J, leaving 15 bases between them. Here the CDR3 reads CASSLSIIEGDTGELFF. CDR3 DNA: TGTGCCAGCAGTTTATCTATAATCGAGGGGGACACCGGGGAGCTGTTTTTT.

J is TRBJ2-2 and V is TRBV6-5; the D is unclear. Between the trimmed V and J ends, which lost 2 bases and 7 bases, there was a span of 11 bases. The germline V gene has CDR1 MNHEY and CDR2 SVGAGI. The length of the CDR3 is 14 residues. CDR3 nucleotide sequence: TGTGCCAGCAGTTACGAGGTTGTGCTCGGGGAGCTGTTTTTT. Its protein is CASSYEVVLGELFF.

The chain has TRBV15 and TRBJ1-2, with D possibly TRBD1 on 6 matching bases. The CDR3 extends over 15 amino acids. Germline values: CDR1 LNHNV, CDR2 YYDKDF (reference sequence). The ends were cut back, 0 bases at V and 5 bases at J, with 13 bases in the middle. CDR3 protein: CATSRENTGNYGYTF. CDR3 bases: TGTGCCACCAGCAGAGAAAACACAGGGAATTATGGCTACACCTTC.

The chain couples TRBV5-1 to TRBJ2-1; possible D gene TRBD2, 5 bases. The CDR3 consists of 17 residues. Germline lookup yields CDR1 SGHRS and CDR2 YFSETQ. With 3 bases removed from V and 7 bases from J, the gap between germline ends came to 23 bases. The CDR3 DNA follows: TGCGCCAGCAGCTACTCGGGGAGACTGATAGGGCCAAATGAGCAGTTCTTC. This sequence encodes CASSYSGRLIGPNEQFF.

This chain uses TRBV7-9 with TRBJ1-3; D is unclear. In germline, CDR1 is SEHNR, CDR2 FQNEAQ (reference sequence). The CDR3 extends over 17 amino acids. The germline V and J ends were trimmed by 5 bases and 4 bases, with 21 bases remaining between them. CDR3 region: CASSDYSDEGVGNTIYF. The CDR3 coding sequence is TGTGCCAGCAGCGATTATTCAGACGAAGGAGTAGGAAACACCATATATTTT.

This clone appeared once. The V and J genes are TRBV6-1 and TRBJ1-3; D is unclear. Germline loops: CDR1 MNHNS, CDR2 SASEGT. This CDR3 spans 14 amino acids. Trimming removed 2 bases from V and 4 bases from J, with 9 bases in between. As DNA, the CDR3 is TGTGCCAGCAGTGAATGGTTAGTGGGAAACACCATATATTTT. It yields the protein CASSEWLVGNTIYF.

This clone was counted a single time. The chain uses TRBV6-4 and TRBJ1-1, with D possibly being TRBD1 (6 bases). The CDR3 runs 12 residues. CDR1 and CDR2 (germline): MRHNA, SNTAGT. Trimming took off 5 bases at V and 8 bases at J, with 12 bases between the two ends. The CDR3 region is CASSSSQGEAFF. CDR3 DNA: TGTGCCAGCAGTTCGTCGCAGGGGGAAGCTTTCTTT.

The V gene is TRBV5-6, the J gene TRBJ2-3; 15 nucleotides match TRBD2. Germline CDR1 SGHDT, CDR2 YYEEEE. J lost 2 bases, V lost 4 bases, and 8 bases had no gene match. The CDR3 is 18 amino acids. Written as DNA, the CDR3 is TGTGCCAGCAGCCGGACTAGCGGGAGGGTTGGGGACACAGATACGCAGTATTTT. Translated, it gives CASSRTSGRVGDTDTQYF.

The chain couples TRBV2 to TRBJ1-2; 9 bases fit TRBD1. The CDR3 runs 13 residues. V was clipped by 6 bases and J by 4 bases; unmatched bases: 3. Germline-derived CDR1 and CDR2 are SNHLY and FYNNEI. The CDR3 sequence is CASRQGARYGYTF. The CDR3, as DNA: TGTGCCAGCAGACAGGGGGCGCGCTATGGCTACACCTTC.

J is TRBJ2-3 and V is TRBV2, with D possibly matching TRBD2 (6 bases). The CDR3 loop spans 13 amino acids. Germline assignment: CDR1 SNHLY and CDR2 FYNNEI. V was clipped by 6 bases and J by 4 bases, with 11 bases between them. CDR3 loop: CASRGDFADTQYF. DNA of the CDR3: TGTGCCAGCAGAGGGGACTTCGCAGATACGCAGTATTTT.

This chain's CDR3 is CASSYGAGGTYNEQFF. The DNA of the CDR3 is TGTGCCAGCAGTTACGGGGCGGGAGGAACCTACAATGAGCAGTTCTTC. The gene calls are TRBV6-5 and TRBJ2-1, with 8 positions matching TRBD2. With 2 bases clipped from V and 2 bases from J, the junction kept 5 bases outside the gene matches. Germline CDR1 reads MNHEY; CDR2 reads SVGAGI. The length of the CDR3 is 16 residues.

The chain combines TRBV10-3 with TRBJ1-1, with no clear D. CDR1 is ENHRY and CDR2 is SYGVKD in the germline V gene. The CDR3 consists of 11 residues. V was pared by 8 bases and J by 6 bases, with 10 bases between. CDR3 sequence (DNA): TGTGCCATCCGGGAAGGAGCTGAAGCTTTCTTT. It encodes CAIREGAEAFF.

The chain joins TRBV19 to TRBJ2-1, with D maybe TRBD1 (5 bases). CDR3 length equals 16 residues. Between the trimmed V and J ends, which lost 2 bases and 10 bases, there was a span of 21 bases. Germline V lookup: CDR1 LNHDA, CDR2 SQIVND (reference sequence). Here the CDR3 reads CASSITPRTSLYEQFF. The CDR3 DNA reads as TGTGCCAGTAGTATAACCCCCCGGACATCCCTCTACGAGCAGTTCTTC. Based on the CDR3 plus reference TRBV19 and TRBJ2-1, the full variable domain is DGGITQSPKYLFRKEGQNVTLSCEQNLNHDAMYWYRQDPGQGLRLIYYSQIVNDFQKGDIAEGYSVSREKKESFPLTVTSAQKNPTAFYLCASSITPRTSLYEQFFGPGTRLTVL.

The chain is built from TRBV19 and TRBJ1-5; D not resolved. CDR1 and CDR2 from the germline V gene are LNHDA and SQIVND (reference sequence). Trimming shortened V by 9 bases and J by 7 bases, and 16 bases separated the two germline ends. The CDR3 totals 13 residues. The CDR3 loop is CASSSGRGQPQHF. CDR3 DNA sequence: TGTGCCAGCAGCTCAGGAAGAGGGCAGCCCCAGCATTTT.

The chain combines TRBV7-9 with TRBJ1-4; 10 bases align to TRBD1. The CDR3 length is 15 residues. CDR1 is SEHNR and CDR2 is FQNEAQ in the germline V gene (reference sequence). Trimming at V came to 5 bases and at J to 8 bases, leaving 8 bases not matched to a gene. CDR3 in amino acids: CASSMQTGGPEKLFF. The CDR3 coding sequence is TGTGCCAGCAGCATGCAGACAGGGGGCCCGGAAAAACTGTTTTTT.

The chain couples TRBV19 to TRBJ2-1, with 12 positions matching TRBD2. This CDR3 is built from 13 residues. Trimming at V came to 11 bases and at J to 5 bases, leaving 4 bases not matched to a gene. Germline CDR1 LNHDA, CDR2 SQIVND (reference sequence). In DNA, the CDR3 is TGTGCCCTGAGACTAGCGGGGGACAATGAGCAGTTCTTC. Translating it yields CALRLAGDNEQFF.

The CDR3 DNA follows: TGTGCCATCAGTGAGTCAGACTTCGGGGAGCTGTTTTTT. As protein: CAISESDFGELFF. V is TRBV10-3 and J is TRBJ2-2, with D hard to call. Germline V gene lookup returns CDR1 ENHRY and CDR2 SYGVKD. V lost 0 bases, J lost 7 bases, and 6 bases lay in between. This CDR3 has 13 residues.

The rearrangement links TRBV20-1 to TRBJ2-7; D is undetermined. This CDR3 has 11 residues. Trimming left V 6 bases short and J 2 bases short, with 8 bases between. Germline V CDR1 and CDR2: DFQATT, SNEGSKA (reference sequence). CDR3 sequence: CSAESAYEQYF. CDR3 in DNA: TGCAGTGCAGAGTCGGCCTACGAGCAGTACTTC.